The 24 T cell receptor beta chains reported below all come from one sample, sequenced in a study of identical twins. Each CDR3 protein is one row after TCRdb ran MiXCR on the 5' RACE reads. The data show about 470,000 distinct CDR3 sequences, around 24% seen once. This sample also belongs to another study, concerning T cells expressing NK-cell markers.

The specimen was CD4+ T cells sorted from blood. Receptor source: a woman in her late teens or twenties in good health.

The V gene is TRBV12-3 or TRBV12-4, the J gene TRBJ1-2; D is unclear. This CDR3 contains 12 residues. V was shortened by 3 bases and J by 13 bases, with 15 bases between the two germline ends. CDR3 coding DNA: TGTGCCAGCAGTTTGTTGATGGGAGGGATCACCTTC. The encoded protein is CASSLLMGGITF.

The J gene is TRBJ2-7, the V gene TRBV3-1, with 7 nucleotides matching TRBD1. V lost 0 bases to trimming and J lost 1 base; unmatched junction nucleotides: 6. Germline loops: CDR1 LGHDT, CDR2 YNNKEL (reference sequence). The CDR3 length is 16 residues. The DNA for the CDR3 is TGTGCCAGCAGCCAAGATCGGACAGGAACATCCTACGAGCAGTACTTC. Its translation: CASSQDRTGTSYEQYF.

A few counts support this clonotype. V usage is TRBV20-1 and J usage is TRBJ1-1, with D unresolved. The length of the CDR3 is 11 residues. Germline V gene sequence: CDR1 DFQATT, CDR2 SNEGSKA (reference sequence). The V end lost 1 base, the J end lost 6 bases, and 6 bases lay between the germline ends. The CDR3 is CSARAGAEAFF. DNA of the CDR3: TGCAGTGCTAGAGCCGGGGCTGAAGCTTTCTTT.

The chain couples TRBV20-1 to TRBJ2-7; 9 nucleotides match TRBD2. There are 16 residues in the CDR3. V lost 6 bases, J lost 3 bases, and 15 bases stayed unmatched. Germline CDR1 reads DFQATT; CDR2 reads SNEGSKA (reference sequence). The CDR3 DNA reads TGCAGTGCCATGCCGGGACTAGCCGCAAACTACTACGAGCAGTACTTC. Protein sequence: CSAMPGLAANYYEQYF.

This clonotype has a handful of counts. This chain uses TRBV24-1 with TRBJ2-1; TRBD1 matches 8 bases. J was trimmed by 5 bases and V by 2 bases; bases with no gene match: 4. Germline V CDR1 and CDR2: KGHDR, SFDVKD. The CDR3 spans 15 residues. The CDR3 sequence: CATSDSGTGNNEQFF. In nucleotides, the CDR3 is TGTGCCACCAGTGATTCGGGGACAGGTAACAATGAGCAGTTCTTC.

The CDR3 bases are TGTGCCAGCAGTGAATGGCGGTCCTACAATGAGCAGTTCTTC. Its translation is CASSEWRSYNEQFF. V usage is TRBV2 and J usage is TRBJ2-1; D is unclear. This CDR3 is built from 14 residues. V was trimmed by 2 bases and J by 1 base, leaving 6 bases between them. Germline V lookup: CDR1 SNHLY, CDR2 FYNNEI.

CDR3 bases: TGTGCCAGCAGCCACAGCCGACAGAGTGATACGCAGTATTTT. Translation gives CASSHSRQSDTQYF. The chain combines TRBV3-1 with TRBJ2-3; tentative D call: TRBD1 (5 bases). Between the trimmed V and J ends, which lost 3 bases and 6 bases, there was a span of 13 bases. Germline CDR1 is LGHDT and CDR2 is YNNKEL (reference sequence). The CDR3 runs to 14 residues.

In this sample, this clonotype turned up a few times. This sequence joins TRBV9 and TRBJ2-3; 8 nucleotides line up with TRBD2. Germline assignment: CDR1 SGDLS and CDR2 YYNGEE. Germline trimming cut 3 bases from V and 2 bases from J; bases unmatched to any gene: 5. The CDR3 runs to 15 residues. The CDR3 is CASSGSGAPTDTQYF. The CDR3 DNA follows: TGTGCCAGCAGCGGTAGCGGGGCCCCCACAGATACGCAGTATTTT.

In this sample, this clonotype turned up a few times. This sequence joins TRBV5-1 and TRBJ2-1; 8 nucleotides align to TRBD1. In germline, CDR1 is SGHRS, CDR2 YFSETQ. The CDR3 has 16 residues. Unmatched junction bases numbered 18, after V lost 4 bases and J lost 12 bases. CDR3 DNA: TGCGCCAGCAGCCACGGCTTTGGACAGGGAGAGACTCCGCAGTTCTTC. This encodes CASSHGFGQGETPQFF. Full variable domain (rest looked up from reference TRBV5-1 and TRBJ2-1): KAGVTQTPRYLIKTRGQQVTLSCSPISGHRSVSWYQQTPGQGLQFLFEYFSETQRNKGNFPGRFSGRQFSNSRSEMNVSTLELGDSALYLCASSHGFGQGETPQFFGPGTRLTVL.

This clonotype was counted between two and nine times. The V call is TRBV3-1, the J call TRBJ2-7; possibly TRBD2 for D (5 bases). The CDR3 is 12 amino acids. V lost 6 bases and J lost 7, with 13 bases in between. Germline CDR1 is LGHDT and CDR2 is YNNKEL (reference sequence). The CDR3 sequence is CASSLLAREQYF. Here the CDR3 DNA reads TGTGCCAGCAGTCTTCTAGCTCGTGAGCAGTACTTC.

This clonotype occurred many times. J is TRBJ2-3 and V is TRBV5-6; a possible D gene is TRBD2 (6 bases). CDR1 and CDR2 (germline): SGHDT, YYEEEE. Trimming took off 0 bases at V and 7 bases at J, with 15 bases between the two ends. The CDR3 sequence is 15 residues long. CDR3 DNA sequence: TGTGCCAGCAGCTTGGAAGGAGGGTGGGAAAATACGCAGTATTTT. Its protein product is CASSLEGGWENTQYF.

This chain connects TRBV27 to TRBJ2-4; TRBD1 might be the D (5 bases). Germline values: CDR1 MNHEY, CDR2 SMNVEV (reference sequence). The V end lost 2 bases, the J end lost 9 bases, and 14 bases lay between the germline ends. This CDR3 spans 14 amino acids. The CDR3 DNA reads TGTGCCAGCAGTTTAGTCGGCAGGGATGGCATTCAGTACTTC. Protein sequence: CASSLVGRDGIQYF.

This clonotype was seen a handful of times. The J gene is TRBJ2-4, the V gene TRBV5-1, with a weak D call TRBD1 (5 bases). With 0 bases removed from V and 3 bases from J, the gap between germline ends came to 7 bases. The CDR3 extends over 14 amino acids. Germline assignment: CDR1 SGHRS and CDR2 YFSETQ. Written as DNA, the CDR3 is TGCGCCAGCAGCTTGGGGGGCCTCAAAAACATTCAGTACTTC. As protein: CASSLGGLKNIQYF.

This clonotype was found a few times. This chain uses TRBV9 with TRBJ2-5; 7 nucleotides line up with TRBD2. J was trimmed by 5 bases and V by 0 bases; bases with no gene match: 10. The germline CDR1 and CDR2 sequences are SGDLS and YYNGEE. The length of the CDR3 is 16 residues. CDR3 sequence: CASSVGGTGGGETQYF. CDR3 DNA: TGTGCCAGCAGCGTAGGCGGGACGGGAGGAGGGGAGACCCAGTACTTC.

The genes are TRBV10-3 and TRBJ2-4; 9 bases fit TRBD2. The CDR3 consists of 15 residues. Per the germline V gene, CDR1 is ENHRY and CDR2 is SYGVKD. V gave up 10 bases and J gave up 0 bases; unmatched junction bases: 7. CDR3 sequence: CATQTSGLAKNIQYF. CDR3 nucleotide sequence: TGTGCCACCCAGACTAGCGGACTAGCCAAAAACATTCAGTACTTC.

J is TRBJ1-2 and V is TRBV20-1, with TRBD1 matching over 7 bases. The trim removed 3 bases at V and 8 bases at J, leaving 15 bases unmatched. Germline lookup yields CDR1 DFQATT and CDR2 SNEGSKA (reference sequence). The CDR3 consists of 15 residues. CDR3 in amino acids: CSARPKGLRQGGYTF. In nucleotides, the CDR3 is TGCAGTGCTAGGCCTAAGGGACTTCGACAGGGAGGCTACACCTTC.

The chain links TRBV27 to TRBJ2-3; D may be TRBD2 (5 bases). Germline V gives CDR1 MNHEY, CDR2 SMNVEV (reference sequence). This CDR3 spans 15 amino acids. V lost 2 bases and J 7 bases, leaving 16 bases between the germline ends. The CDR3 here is CASSLNPWTAHTQYF. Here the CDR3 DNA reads TGTGCCAGCAGTTTAAACCCCTGGACTGCCCATACGCAGTATTTT.

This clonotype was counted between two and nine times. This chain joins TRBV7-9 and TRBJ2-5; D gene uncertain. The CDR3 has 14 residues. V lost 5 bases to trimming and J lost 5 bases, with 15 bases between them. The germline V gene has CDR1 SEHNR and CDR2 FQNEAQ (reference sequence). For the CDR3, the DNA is TGTGCCAGCAGCCCCGGTCCAGGCCGGGAGACCCAGTACTTC. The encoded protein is CASSPGPGRETQYF.

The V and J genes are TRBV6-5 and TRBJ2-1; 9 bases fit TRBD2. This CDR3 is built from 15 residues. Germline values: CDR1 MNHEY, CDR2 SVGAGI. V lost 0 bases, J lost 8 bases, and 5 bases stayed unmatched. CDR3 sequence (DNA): TGTGCCAGCAGTTACTCAGGCGGGAGGGAGTATGAGCAGTTCTTC. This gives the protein CASSYSGGREYEQFF.

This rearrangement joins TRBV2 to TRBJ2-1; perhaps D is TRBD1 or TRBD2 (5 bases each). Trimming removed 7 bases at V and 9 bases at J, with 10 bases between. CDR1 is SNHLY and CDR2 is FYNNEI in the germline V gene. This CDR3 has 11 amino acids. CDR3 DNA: TGTGCCAGCACGGGGACCTTTGAGCAGTTCTTC. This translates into CASTGTFEQFF.

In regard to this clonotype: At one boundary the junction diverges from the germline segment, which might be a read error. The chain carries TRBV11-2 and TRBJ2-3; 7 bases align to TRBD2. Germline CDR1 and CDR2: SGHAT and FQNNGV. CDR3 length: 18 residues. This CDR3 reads CASSSSPPTGRGFDTQYF. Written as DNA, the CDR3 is TGTGCTAGCAGCTCAAGCCCACCGACGGGGCGGGGGTTCGATACGCAGTATTTT.

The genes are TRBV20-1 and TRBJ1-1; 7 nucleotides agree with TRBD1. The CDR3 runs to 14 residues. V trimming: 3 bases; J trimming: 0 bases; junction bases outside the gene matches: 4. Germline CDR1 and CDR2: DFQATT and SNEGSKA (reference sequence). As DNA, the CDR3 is TGCAGTGCTAGTAAGACAGGGTTGAACACTGAAGCTTTCTTT. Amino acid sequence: CSASKTGLNTEAFF.

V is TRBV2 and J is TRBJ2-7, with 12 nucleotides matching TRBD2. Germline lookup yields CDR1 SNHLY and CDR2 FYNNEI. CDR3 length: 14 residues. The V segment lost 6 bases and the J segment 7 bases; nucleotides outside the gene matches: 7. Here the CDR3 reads CASSATSGRGEQYF. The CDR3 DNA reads TGTGCCAGCAGCGCGACTAGCGGGAGAGGGGAGCAGTACTTC.

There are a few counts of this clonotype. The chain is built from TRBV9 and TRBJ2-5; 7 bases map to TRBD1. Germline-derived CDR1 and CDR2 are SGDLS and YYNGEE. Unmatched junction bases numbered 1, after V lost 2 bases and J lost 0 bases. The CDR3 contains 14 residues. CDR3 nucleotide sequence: TGTGCCAGCAGCGTTGGGACAGACCAAGAGACCCAGTACTTC. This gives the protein CASSVGTDQETQYF.